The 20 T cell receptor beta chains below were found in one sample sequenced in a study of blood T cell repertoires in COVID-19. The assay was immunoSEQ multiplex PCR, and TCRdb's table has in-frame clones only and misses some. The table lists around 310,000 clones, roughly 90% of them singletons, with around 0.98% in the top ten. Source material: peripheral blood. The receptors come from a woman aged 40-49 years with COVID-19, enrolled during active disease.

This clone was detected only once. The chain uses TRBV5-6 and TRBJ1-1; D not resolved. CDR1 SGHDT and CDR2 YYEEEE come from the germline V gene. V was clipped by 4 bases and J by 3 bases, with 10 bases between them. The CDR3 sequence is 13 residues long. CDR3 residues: CASSPARDTEAFF. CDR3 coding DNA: TGTGCCAGCAGCCCGGCTCGGGACACTGAAGCTTTCTTT.

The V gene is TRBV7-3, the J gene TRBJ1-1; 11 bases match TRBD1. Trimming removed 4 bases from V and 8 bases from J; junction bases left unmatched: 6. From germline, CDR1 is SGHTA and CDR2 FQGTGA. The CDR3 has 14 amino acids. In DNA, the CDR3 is TGTGCCAGCAGCTCCACTGGACAGGGGGCGGAAGCTTTCTTT. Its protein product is CASSSTGQGAEAFF. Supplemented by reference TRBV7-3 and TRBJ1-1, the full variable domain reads GAGVSQTPSNKVTEKGKYVELRCDPISGHTALYWYRQSLGQGPEFLIYFQGTGAADDSGLPNDRFFAVRPEGSVSTLKIQRTERGDSAVYLCASSSTGQGAEAFFGQGTRLTVV.

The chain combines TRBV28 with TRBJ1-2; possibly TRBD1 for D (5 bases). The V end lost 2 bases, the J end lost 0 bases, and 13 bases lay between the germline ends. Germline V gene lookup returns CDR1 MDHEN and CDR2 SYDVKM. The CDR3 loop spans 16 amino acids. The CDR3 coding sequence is TGTGCCAGCAGTTTACTCCCAGGGAACGCTAACTATGGCTACACCTTC. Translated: CASSLLPGNANYGYTF.

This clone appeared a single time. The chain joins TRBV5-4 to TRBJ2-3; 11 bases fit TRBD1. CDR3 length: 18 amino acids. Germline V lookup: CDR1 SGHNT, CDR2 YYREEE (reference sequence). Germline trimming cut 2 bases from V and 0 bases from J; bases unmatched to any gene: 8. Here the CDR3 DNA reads TGTGCCAGCAGCTTACCGGGACAGGGGGTACGAAGCACAGATACGCAGTATTTT. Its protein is CASSLPGQGVRSTDTQYF.

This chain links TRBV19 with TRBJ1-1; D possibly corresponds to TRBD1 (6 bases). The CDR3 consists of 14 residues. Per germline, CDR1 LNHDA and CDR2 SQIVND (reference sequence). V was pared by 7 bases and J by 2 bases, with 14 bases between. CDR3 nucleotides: TGTGCCAGTACCCCAAGACAGGCTAACACTGAAGCTTTCTTT. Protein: CASTPRQANTEAFF.

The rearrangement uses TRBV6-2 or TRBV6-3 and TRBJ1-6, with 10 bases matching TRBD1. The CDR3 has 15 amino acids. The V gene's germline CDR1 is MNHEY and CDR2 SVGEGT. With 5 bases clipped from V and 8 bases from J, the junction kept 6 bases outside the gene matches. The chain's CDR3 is CASSLQGQGYSPLHF. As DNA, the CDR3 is TGTGCCAGCAGTCTCCAGGGACAGGGGTATTCACCCCTCCACTTT.

CDR3 coding DNA: TGTGCCAGCAGCCCACGACAGGGGGCGAAAACTGAAGCTTTCTTT. This sequence encodes CASSPRQGAKTEAFF. This chain connects TRBV4-2 to TRBJ1-1; TRBD1 matches 10 bases. Germline loops: CDR1 LGHNA, CDR2 YNFKEQ. J gave up 5 bases and V 4 bases, and 7 bases lay outside the gene matches. This CDR3 is built from 15 residues.

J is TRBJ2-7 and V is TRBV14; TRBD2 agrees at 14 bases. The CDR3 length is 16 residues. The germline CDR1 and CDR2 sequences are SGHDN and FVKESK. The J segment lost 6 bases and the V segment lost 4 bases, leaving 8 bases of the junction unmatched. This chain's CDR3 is CASSPIGLAGGPEQYF. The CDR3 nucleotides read TGTGCCAGCAGCCCCATTGGACTAGCGGGAGGCCCCGAGCAGTACTTC.

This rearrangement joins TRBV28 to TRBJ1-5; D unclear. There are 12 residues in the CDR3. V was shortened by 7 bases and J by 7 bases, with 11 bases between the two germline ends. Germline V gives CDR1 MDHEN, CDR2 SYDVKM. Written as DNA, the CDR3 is TGTGCCAGCACTACCGGTCCGCAGCCCCAGCATTTT. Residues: CASTTGPQPQHF.

The CDR3 DNA reads as TGCGCCAGCAGCTTGCAGACAGGGGGCATGAACACTGAAGCTTTCTTT. Its protein product is CASSLQTGGMNTEAFF. V is TRBV5-1 and J is TRBJ1-1; 10 nucleotides match TRBD1. J was trimmed by 0 bases and V by 1 base; bases with no gene match: 3. CDR1 and CDR2 (germline): SGHRS, YFSETQ. The CDR3 is 16 residues long. Looking up the rest from reference TRBV5-1 and TRBJ1-1 gives the full variable domain: KAGVTQTPRYLIKTRGQQVTLSCSPISGHRSVSWYQQTPGQGLQFLFEYFSETQRNKGNFPGRFSGRQFSNSRSEMNVSTLELGDSALYLCASSLQTGGMNTEAFFGQGTRLTVV.

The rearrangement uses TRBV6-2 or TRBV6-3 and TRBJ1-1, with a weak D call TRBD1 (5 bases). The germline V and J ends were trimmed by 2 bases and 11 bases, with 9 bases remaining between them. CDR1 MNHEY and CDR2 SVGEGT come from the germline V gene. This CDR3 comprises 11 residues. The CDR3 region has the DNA TGTGCCAGCAGTTACGGACAAACGGCTTTCTTT. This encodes CASSYGQTAFF.

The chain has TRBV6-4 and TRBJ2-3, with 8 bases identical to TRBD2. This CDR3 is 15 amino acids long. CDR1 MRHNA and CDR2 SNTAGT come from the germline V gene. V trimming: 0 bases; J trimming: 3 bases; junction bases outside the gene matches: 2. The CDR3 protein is CASSDSSSGTDTQYF. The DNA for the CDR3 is TGTGCCAGCAGTGACTCATCTAGCGGGACAGATACGCAGTATTTT.

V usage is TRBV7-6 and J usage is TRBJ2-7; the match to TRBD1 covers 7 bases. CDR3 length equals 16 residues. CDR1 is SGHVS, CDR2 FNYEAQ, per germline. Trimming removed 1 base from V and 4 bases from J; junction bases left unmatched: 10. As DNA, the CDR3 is TGTGCCAGCAGCTTAGAAATGTCAGGGGGTTTTTACGAGCAGTACTTC. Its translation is CASSLEMSGGFYEQYF.

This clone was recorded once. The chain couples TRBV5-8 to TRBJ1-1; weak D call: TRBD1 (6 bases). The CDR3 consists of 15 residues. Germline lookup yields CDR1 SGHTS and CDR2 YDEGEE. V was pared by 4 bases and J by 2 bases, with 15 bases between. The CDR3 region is CASSTRGGRNTEAFF. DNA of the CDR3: TGTGCCAGCAGCACCAGGGGCGGGAGAAACACTGAAGCTTTCTTT.

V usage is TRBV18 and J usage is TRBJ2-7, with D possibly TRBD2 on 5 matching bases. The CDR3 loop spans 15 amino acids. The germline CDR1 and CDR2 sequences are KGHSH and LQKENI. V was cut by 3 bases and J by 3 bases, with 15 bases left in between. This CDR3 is CASSPPAGFLYEQYF. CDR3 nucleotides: TGTGCCAGCTCACCTCCCGCGGGCTTCCTCTACGAGCAGTACTTC.

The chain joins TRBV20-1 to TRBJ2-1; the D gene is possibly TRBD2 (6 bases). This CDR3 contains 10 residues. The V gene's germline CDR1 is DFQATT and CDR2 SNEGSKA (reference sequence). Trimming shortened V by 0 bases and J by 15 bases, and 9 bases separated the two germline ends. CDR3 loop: CSARDWRVFF. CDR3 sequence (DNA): TGCAGTGCTAGAGATTGGAGGGTGTTCTTC.

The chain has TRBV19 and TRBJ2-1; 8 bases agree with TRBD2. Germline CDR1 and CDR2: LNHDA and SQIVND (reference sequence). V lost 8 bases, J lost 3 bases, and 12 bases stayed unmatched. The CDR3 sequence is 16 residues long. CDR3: CASARASGSIYNEQFF. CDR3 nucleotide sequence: TGTGCCAGTGCTAGAGCAAGCGGGAGTATCTACAATGAGCAGTTCTTC.

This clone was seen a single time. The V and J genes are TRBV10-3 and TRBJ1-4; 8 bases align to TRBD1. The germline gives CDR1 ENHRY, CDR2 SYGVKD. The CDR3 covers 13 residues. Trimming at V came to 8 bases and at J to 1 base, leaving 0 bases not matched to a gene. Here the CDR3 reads CAIGTGTNEKLFF. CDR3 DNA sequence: TGTGCCATCGGGACAGGAACTAATGAAAAACTGTTTTTT.

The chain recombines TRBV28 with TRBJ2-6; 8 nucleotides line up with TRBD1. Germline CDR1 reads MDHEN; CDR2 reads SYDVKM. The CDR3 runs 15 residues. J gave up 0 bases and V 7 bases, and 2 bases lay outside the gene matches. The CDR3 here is CASNRGSSGANVLTF. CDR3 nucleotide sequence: TGTGCCAGCAACAGGGGGAGCTCTGGGGCCAACGTCCTGACTTTC.

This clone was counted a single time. The DNA of the CDR3 is TGTGCCAGTAAGAAGGACTGGAGCTCCTACGAGCAGTACTTC. Protein product: CASKKDWSSYEQYF. The chain couples TRBV19 to TRBJ2-7; TRBD2 might be the D (5 bases). The CDR3 sequence is 14 residues long. With 7 bases removed from V and 0 bases from J, the gap between germline ends came to 13 bases. Per germline, CDR1 LNHDA and CDR2 SQIVND (reference sequence).